The TCR beta chain under discussion was sequenced for a study of T cell clones after liver transplantation (dated by TCRdb to between 2017 and 2020). About the full investigation: The samples were obtained from ITN030ST, a randomized trial that attempted immunosuppression withdrawal within 2 years after liver transplantation. Donor-reactive T cell clones were identified using TCRbeta sequencing after a pre-transplant mixed lymphocyte reaction and were then followed in post-transplant blood. As an antigen-independent comparator for the donor-reactive sequences, third party-reactive TCRbeta sequences from pre-transplant MLRs were identified as well. Of the eight recipients, a few were HCV-positive, while the remaining recipients had been transplanted for non-autoimmune, non-viral indications. The subjects received no induction therapy and were kept on standard immunosuppression until randomization at 12-24 months post-transplant. Tolerance was defined as complete withdrawal of immunosuppression for at least one year without a rise in liver enzymes beyond twice the upper limit of normal. Blood samples were collected pre-transplant, pre-randomization before withdrawal, and post-randomization after either complete withdrawal or failed withdrawal. Of the 8 liver transplant recipients making up the studied cohort, 3 were classified as tolerant and 5 as non-tolerant. Beyond this particular receptor, the publication reports: When repertoire turnover was taken into account, detection of donor-reactive sequences was significantly reduced in 7 of 8 subjects for CD4 and in 8 of 8 subjects for CD8. Since no allograft tissue specimens were available, donor-reactive T cells may have migrated into the graft instead of being deleted. A greater decline was seen for donor-reactive sequences than for third party-reactive sequences, suggesting partial antigen-specific deletion unrelated to withdrawal success. In most of the 8 subjects, circulating donor-reactive CD4 TCRbeta sequences decreased significantly after transplant, regardless of tolerance or HCV status. The conclusions were considered preliminary, being limited by small, heterogeneous patient numbers and non-standardized post-transplant time points. In two subjects, low numbers of available donor cells limited the measurable donor-reactive repertoire.

The CDR3 has 11 amino acids, counting the end cysteine and phenylalanine. The only DNA kept is the CDR3, 33 bases in frame from the first base. At the junction V is shortened by 2 bases and J by 11 bases, with 12 bases in between. Via the germline V gene (reference sequence), CDR1 is GTSNPN and CDR2 SVGIG. Unstimulated PBMCs, after thawing, were stained for CD3, CD4 and CD8 and then FACS-sorted into CD3+CD4+ and CD3+CD8+ populations. Each of the 8 studied subjects was randomized to immunosuppression withdrawal. The Qiagen DNeasy Blood and Tissue Kit was used for genomic DNA isolation. High-throughput TCRbeta CDR3 sequencing of frozen genomic DNA was performed by immunoSEQ, with PCR amplification, mapping, bias correction and internal controls included. As for the original processing: Productive rearrangements were retained, and unique TCRbeta sequences were defined by the CDR3 nucleotide sequence together with the V and J gene. Donor-reactive sequences required at least 5-fold expansion in CFSE-low cells versus unstimulated pre-transplant cells and at least 0.01% frequency. To ensure at least 90% detection power, minimum frequency thresholds were set for each subject based on that subject's lowest-template unstimulated sample. Jensen-Shannon divergence between the top 1000 TCRbeta sequences after and before transplant was used to measure repertoire turnover. Two-sided Fisher's exact tests were used to test for changes in the detection of donor-reactive sequences. Not all clones reach the TCRdb copy of this immuneACCESS table, which keeps in-frame sequences only. Checked studies attribute under half of the gap to unresolved V genes and leave the rest unexplained. V, J and clone size derive from that table, while D and trimming were established from the DNA sequence. The sample table shows 70,000 or so clones, and about 92% are seen once. The ten largest clones represent 0.98% of the sample.

Comment on this clone: The target of this receptor is not known. Base-call qualities are not available, and no considerably larger clone is one nucleotide away.

The receptor was isolated from a human patient who received a liver transplant. Some T cells may have been brought in with the graft after a transplant. The sequence is built from TRBV30 and TRBJ1-1; the D gene cannot be resolved reliably. The sample here was CD4+ T cells from blood, taken about 26 months after liver transplant. The CDR3 loop reads CAWSMGPGAFF. The nucleotide sequence reads as follows: TGTGCCTGGAGTATGGGCCCTGGGGCTTTCTTT.